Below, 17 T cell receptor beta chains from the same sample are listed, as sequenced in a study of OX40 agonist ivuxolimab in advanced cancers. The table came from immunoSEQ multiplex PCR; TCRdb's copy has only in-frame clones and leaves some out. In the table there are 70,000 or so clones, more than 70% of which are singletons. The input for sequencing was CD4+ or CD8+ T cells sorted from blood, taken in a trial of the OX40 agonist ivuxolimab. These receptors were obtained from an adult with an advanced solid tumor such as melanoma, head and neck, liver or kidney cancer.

The CDR3: CASAAGALNEQFF. CDR3 coding DNA: TGTGCCAGCGCAGCGGGAGCCCTCAATGAGCAGTTCTTC. This rearrangement joins TRBV6-6 to TRBJ2-1; 8 positions agree with TRBD2. The germline V gene has CDR1 MNHNY and CDR2 SVGAGI (reference sequence). Germline trimming cut 8 bases from V and 6 bases from J; bases unmatched to any gene: 6. CDR3 length: 13 amino acids.

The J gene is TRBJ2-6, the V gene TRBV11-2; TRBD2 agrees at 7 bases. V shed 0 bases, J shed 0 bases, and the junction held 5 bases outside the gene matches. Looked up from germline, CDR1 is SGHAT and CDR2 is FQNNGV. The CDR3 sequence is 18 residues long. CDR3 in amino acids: CASSLEGGLGSGANVLTF. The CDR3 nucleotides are TGTGCCAGCAGCTTAGAGGGAGGGTTGGGCTCTGGGGCCAACGTCCTGACTTTC.

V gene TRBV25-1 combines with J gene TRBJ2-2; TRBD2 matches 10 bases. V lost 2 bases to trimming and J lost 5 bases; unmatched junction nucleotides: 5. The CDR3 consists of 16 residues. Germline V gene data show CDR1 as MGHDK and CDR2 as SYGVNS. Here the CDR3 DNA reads TGTGCCAGCAGTGAAAGCGGGAGGGCCGGGACCGGGGAGCTGTTTTTT. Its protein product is CASSESGRAGTGELFF.

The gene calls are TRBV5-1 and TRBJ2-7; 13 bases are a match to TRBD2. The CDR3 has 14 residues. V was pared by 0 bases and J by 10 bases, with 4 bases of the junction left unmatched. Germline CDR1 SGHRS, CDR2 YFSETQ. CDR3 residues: CASSLDGTSGTQYF. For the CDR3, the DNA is TGCGCCAGCAGCTTGGATGGGACTAGCGGGACACAGTACTTC. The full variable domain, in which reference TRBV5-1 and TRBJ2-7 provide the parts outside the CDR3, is KAGVTQTPRYLIKTRGQQVTLSCSPISGHRSVSWYQQTPGQGLQFLFEYFSETQRNKGNFPGRFSGRQFSNSRSEMNVSTLELGDSALYLCASSLDGTSGTQYFGPGTRLTVT.

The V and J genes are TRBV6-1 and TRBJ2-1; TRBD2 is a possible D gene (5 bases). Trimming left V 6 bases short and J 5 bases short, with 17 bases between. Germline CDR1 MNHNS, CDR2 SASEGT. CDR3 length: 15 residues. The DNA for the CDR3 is TGTGCCAGCAGGCCCGGGGTACCGGGAAACAATGAGCAGTTCTTC. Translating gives CASRPGVPGNNEQFF.

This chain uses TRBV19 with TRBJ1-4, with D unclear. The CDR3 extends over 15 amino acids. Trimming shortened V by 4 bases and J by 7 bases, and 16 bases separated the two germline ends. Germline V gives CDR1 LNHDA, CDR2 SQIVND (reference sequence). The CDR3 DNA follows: TGTGCCAGTAGTAGCCGGCAAGGCTCCTCTGAAAAACTGTTTTTT. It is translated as CASSSRQGSSEKLFF.

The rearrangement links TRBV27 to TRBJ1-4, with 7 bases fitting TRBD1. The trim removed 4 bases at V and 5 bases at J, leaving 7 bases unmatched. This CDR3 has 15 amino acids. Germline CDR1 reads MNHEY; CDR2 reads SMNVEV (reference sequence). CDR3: CASSSPSTGNEKLFF. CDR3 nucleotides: TGTGCCAGCAGTTCCCCTTCGACAGGGAATGAAAAACTGTTTTTT.

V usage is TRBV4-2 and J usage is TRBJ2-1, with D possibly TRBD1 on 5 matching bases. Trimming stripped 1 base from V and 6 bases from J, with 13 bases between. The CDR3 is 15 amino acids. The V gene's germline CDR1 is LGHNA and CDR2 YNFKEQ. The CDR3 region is CASSQGQGRVNEQFF. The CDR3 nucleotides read TGTGCCAGCAGCCAAGGGCAGGGTAGGGTCAATGAGCAGTTCTTC.

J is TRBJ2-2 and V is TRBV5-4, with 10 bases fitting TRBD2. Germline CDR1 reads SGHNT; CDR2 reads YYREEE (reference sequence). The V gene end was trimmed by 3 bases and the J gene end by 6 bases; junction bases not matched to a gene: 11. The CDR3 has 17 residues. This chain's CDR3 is CASSSPASGRVAGELFF. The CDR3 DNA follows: TGTGCCAGCAGCTCCCCGGCTAGCGGGAGAGTCGCCGGGGAGCTGTTTTTT.

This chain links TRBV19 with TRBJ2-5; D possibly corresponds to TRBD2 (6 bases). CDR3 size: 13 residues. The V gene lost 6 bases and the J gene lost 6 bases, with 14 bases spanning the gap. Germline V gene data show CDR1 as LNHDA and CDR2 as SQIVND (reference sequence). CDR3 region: CASSSQEGKTQYF. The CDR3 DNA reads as TGTGCCAGTAGCTCACAGGAGGGGAAGACCCAGTACTTC.

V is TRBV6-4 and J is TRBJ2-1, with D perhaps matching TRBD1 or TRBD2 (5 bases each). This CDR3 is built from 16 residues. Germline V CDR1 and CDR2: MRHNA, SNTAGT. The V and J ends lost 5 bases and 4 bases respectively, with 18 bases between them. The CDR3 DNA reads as TGTGCCAGCAGTTCCGCCGGGACCGCGACATACAATGAGCAGTTCTTC. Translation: CASSSAGTATYNEQFF.

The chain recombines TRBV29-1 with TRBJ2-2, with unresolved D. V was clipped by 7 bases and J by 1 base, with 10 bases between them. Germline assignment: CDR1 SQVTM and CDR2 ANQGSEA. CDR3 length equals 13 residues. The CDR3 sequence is CSARLRNTGELFF. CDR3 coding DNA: TGCAGCGCCCGGTTAAGGAACACCGGGGAGCTGTTTTTT.

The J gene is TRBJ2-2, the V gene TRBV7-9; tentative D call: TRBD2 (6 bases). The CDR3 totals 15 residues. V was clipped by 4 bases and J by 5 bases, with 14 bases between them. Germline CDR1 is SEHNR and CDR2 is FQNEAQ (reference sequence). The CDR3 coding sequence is TGTGCCAGCAGCTCCTTTGGGAGGTTGACCGGGGAGCTGTTTTTT. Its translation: CASSSFGRLTGELFF.

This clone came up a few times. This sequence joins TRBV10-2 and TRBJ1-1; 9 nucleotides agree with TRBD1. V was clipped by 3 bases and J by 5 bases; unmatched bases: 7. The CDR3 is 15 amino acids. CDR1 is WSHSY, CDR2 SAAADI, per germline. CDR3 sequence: CASSEPGTGSTEAFF. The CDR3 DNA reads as TGCGCCAGCAGTGAACCCGGGACAGGGAGTACTGAAGCTTTCTTT.

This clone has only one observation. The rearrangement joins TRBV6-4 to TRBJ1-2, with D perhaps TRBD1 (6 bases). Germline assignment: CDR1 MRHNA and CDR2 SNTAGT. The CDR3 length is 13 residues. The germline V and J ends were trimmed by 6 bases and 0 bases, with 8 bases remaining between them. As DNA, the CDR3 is TGTGCCAGCAGGGAGGGGGCTAACTATGGCTACACCTTC. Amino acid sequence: CASREGANYGYTF.

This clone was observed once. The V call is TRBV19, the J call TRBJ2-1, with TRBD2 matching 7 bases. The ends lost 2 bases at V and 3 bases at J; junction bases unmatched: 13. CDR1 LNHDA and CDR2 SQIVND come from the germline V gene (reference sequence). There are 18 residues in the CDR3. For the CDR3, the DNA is TGTGCCAGTAGTATATGGGGAGTCTCGCGGGGGAACTACAATGAGCAGTTCTTC. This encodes CASSIWGVSRGNYNEQFF.

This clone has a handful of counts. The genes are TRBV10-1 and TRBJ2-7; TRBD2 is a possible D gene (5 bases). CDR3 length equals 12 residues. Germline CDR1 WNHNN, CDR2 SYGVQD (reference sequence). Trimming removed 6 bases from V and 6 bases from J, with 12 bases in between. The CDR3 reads CASSSTRGEQYF. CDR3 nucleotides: TGCGCCAGCAGCTCCACTAGAGGCGAGCAGTACTTC.